One sample yielded the 25 T cell receptor beta chains listed below, sequenced in a study of Graves' ophthalmopathy and Graves' hyperthyroidism. TCR beta CDR3 regions were amplified from RNA transcripts. First-round RT-PCR with HTBI primers preceded a second-round multiplex PCR. One entry per CDR3 protein results from TCRdb running MiXCR on the multiplex PCR reads. The repertoire consists of some 1.1 million distinct CDR3 sequences, with about 35% occurring once and the leading ten covering 11%. Sequencing used peripheral blood or thyroid tissue (not recorded which). The receptors shown here come from an adult man with Graves' hyperthyroidism.

This clonotype showed up just a few times. V is TRBV6-1 and J is TRBJ1-5; D is undetermined. Germline V gene sequence: CDR1 MNHNS, CDR2 SASEGT. Trimming removed 2 bases at V and 6 bases at J, with 11 bases between. CDR3 length: 14 residues. The CDR3 loop is CASSELGLGQPQHF. As DNA, the CDR3 is TGTGCCAGCAGTGAATTGGGTCTTGGTCAGCCCCAGCATTTT.

The chain uses TRBV24-1 and TRBJ1-2, with D tentatively TRBD1 (5 bases). The V end was cut by 7 bases, the J end by 7 bases, with 15 bases between. CDR1 and CDR2 (germline): KGHDR, SFDVKD. CDR3 length: 13 amino acids. The CDR3 nucleotides are TGTGCCACCAGCGTTGGGGGAGATCCTGGCTACACCTTC. Protein: CATSVGGDPGYTF.

This clonotype was observed once. Written as DNA, the CDR3 is TGCGCCAGCAGCTTGGCAACCCGGGGGGGCACTGAAGCTTTCTTT. Translation: CASSLATRGGTEAFF. The chain recombines TRBV5-1 with TRBJ1-1; weak D call: TRBD1 (5 bases). This CDR3 is built from 15 residues. Trimming took off 0 bases at V and 4 bases at J, with 13 bases between the two ends. CDR1 is SGHRS and CDR2 is YFSETQ in the germline V gene.

This rearrangement joins TRBV20-1 to TRBJ1-1, with TRBD1 as a possible D gene (6 bases). This CDR3 has 14 amino acids. The V gene lost 4 bases and the J gene lost 3 bases, with 15 bases spanning the gap. The germline gives CDR1 DFQATT, CDR2 SNEGSKA (reference sequence). Here the CDR3 reads CSAKRTEWDTEAFF. CDR3 DNA sequence: TGCAGTGCTAAACGGACAGAATGGGACACTGAAGCTTTCTTT.

This clonotype was seen only a few times. The chain combines TRBV28 with TRBJ1-2; D remains unclear. Germline V gene sequence: CDR1 MDHEN, CDR2 SYDVKM. V was pared by 7 bases and J by 4 bases, with 7 bases between. The CDR3 runs 11 residues. The CDR3 here is CASNYRYGYTF. CDR3 bases: TGTGCCAGCAACTATCGCTATGGCTACACCTTC.

As for this clonotype: A much larger clonotype is one base distant, so this may be a read error. The V gene is TRBV4-3, the J gene TRBJ2-5, with D possibly being TRBD2 (5 bases). CDR1 is LGHNA and CDR2 is YSLEER in the germline V gene. The CDR3 loop spans 15 amino acids. V was clipped by 2 bases and J by 7 bases, with 17 bases between them. The CDR3 is CASSQRPGGGGTQYF. DNA of the CDR3: TGCGCCAGCAGCCAACGGCCTGGAGGTGGAGGGACCCAGTACTTC.

In this sample, this clonotype turned up many times. V is TRBV6-6 and J is TRBJ2-5, with unresolved D. The CDR3 is 13 residues long. Trimming pared 6 bases from V and 5 bases from J, leaving 13 bases between. CDR1 MNHNY and CDR2 SVGAGI come from the germline V gene (reference sequence). As DNA, the CDR3 is TGTGCCAGCAGGCAAGGTCCCTGGGAGACCCAGTACTTC. Protein product: CASRQGPWETQYF.

V usage is TRBV15 and J usage is TRBJ2-7; TRBD1 might be the D (7 bases). V was clipped by 3 bases and J by 6 bases, with 9 bases between them. This CDR3 contains 12 residues. Germline CDR1 reads LNHNV; CDR2 reads YYDKDF (reference sequence). The CDR3 loop reads CATSREGAEQYF. The CDR3 DNA reads TGTGCCACCAGCAGGGAGGGGGCCGAGCAGTACTTC.

This chain joins TRBV10-3 and TRBJ1-6, with D maybe TRBD1 (6 bases). From germline, CDR1 is ENHRY and CDR2 SYGVKD. The CDR3 has 12 amino acids. V shed 10 bases and J shed 7 bases, with 11 bases lying between them. Here the CDR3 reads CANRAGNSPLHF. The CDR3 DNA follows: TGTGCCAACAGGGCAGGAAATTCACCCCTCCACTTT.

The V gene is TRBV4-3, the J gene TRBJ1-1; tentatively, D is TRBD1 (5 bases). Germline-derived CDR1 and CDR2 are LGHNA and YSLEER. The CDR3 spans 15 residues. V lost 1 base and J 4 bases, leaving 13 bases between the germline ends. The CDR3 coding sequence is TGCGCCAGCAGCCAAGTGGGGGGTGGGGCCACTGAAGCTTTCTTT. It codes for CASSQVGGGATEAFF.

On this clonotype itself: No conserved phenylalanine or tryptophan is present at the end of the CDR3, so a read error is the likely explanation. No DNA is shown, since the ends of the CDR3 on it are uncertain; the CDR3 is the one TCRdb lists. The V and J genes are TRBV20-1 and TRBJ2-5; the listed D gene, TRBD2, was not tested against the DNA. Including both end residues, the CDR3 is 15 amino acids long. The germline gives CDR1 DFQATT, CDR2 SNEGSKA (reference sequence). The CDR3 reads CSARALGGYGYTFGS.

The V gene is TRBV4-3, the J gene TRBJ2-5; D perhaps matches TRBD2 (5 bases). V was pared by 6 bases and J by 5 bases, with 10 bases between. This CDR3 region has 12 residues. CDR1 LGHNA and CDR2 YSLEER come from the germline V gene. The CDR3 DNA is TGCGCCAGCAGGGACTTTGTGGAGACCCAGTACTTC. Encoded protein: CASRDFVETQYF.

The V call is TRBV7-2, the J call TRBJ1-4, with D unresolved. Germline lookup yields CDR1 SGHTA and CDR2 FQGNSA. The V end lost 5 bases, the J end lost 8 bases, and 12 bases lay between the germline ends. The CDR3 has 13 amino acids. The CDR3 loop reads CASSRGQDEKLFF. Here the CDR3 DNA reads TGTGCCAGCAGCCGAGGGCAGGACGAAAAACTGTTTTTT.

This rearrangement joins TRBV20-1 to TRBJ2-2; 10 positions agree with TRBD1. J was trimmed by 6 bases and V by 3 bases; bases with no gene match: 4. The CDR3 runs to 14 residues. Germline V gene sequence: CDR1 DFQATT, CDR2 SNEGSKA (reference sequence). The CDR3 reads CSASWTGGAGELFF. CDR3 sequence (DNA): TGCAGTGCTAGCTGGACAGGGGGGGCCGGGGAGCTGTTTTTT.

This sequence joins TRBV10-3 and TRBJ1-6; possible D gene TRBD1, 5 bases. CDR3 length: 13 residues. CDR1 and CDR2 (germline): ENHRY, SYGVKD. V gave up 6 bases and J gave up 13 bases, with 16 bases separating them. The CDR3: CAIRRDSPSPLHF. The CDR3 DNA follows: TGTGCCATCAGGCGGGACTCTCCATCGCCCCTCCACTTT.

This clonotype occurred many times. The genes are TRBV10-3 and TRBJ2-7; TRBD1 matches at 7 bases. V lost 10 bases and J lost 3; bases outside the gene matches: 12. From germline, CDR1 is ENHRY and CDR2 SYGVKD. This CDR3 has 14 amino acids. CDR3 coding DNA: TGTGCCAGCAGATTGACAGGGTCTGTCTACGAGCAGTACTTC. Translating gives CASRLTGSVYEQYF.

The genes are TRBV7-6 and TRBJ2-7; 9 bases are a match to TRBD1. V gave up 4 bases and J gave up 3 bases; unmatched junction bases: 22. Germline CDR1 is SGHVS and CDR2 is FNYEAQ. The CDR3 totals 20 residues. CDR3 sequence reads: CASSSSGRVGGQGSFYEQYF. CDR3 in DNA: TGTGCCAGCAGCTCCTCCGGACGGGTGGGGGGACAGGGAAGTTTCTACGAGCAGTACTTC.

This clonotype was counted a single time. A much larger clone differs by one base, so this may be a read error. CDR3 coding DNA: TGTGCCACCAGCATAAGGACGGACAGCGGGGAGCAGTACTTC. This translates into CATSIRTDSGEQYF. The chain links TRBV15 to TRBJ2-7, with D perhaps being TRBD1 or TRBD2 (6 bases each). CDR3 length: 14 residues. With 4 bases removed from V and 7 bases from J, the gap between germline ends came to 17 bases. CDR1 LNHNV and CDR2 YYDKDF come from the germline V gene (reference sequence).

The chain employs TRBV7-8 and TRBJ2-5, with D maybe TRBD2 (7 bases). Trimming removed 5 bases from V and 5 bases from J, with 18 bases in between. CDR3 length: 15 residues. CDR1 is SGHVS, CDR2 FQNEAQ, per germline. In DNA, the CDR3 is TGTGCCAGCAGCCCCTGGGGGGGGGCTGGGGAGACCCAGTACTTC. Translating gives CASSPWGGAGETQYF.

This chain joins TRBV30 and TRBJ1-6, with a weak D call TRBD1 (5 bases). CDR3 length: 17 amino acids. V was shortened by 8 bases and J by 0 bases, with 20 bases between the two germline ends. Germline CDR1 and CDR2: GTSNPN and SVGIG (reference sequence). The CDR3 nucleotides are TGTGCCGGGACCACCGGGACCCAGAGCTCCTATAATTCACCCCTCCACTTT. This encodes CAGTTGTQSSYNSPLHF.

The V gene is TRBV2, the J gene TRBJ2-5; TRBD1 matches 9 bases. CDR3 length: 13 amino acids. Trimming took 8 bases from V and 2 from J; bases not matched to a gene: 3. CDR1 is SNHLY, CDR2 FYNNEI, per germline. The CDR3 loop reads CASYGQGQETQYF. CDR3 sequence (DNA): TGTGCCAGCTACGGACAGGGGCAAGAGACCCAGTACTTC.

The V and J genes are TRBV5-8 and TRBJ2-5; weak D call: TRBD2 (6 bases). Germline assignment: CDR1 SGHTS and CDR2 YDEGEE. This CDR3 contains 14 residues. The ends were cut back, 4 bases at V and 2 bases at J, with 12 bases in the middle. The CDR3 DNA reads TGTGCCAGCAGCCGAGGACTACCACAAGAGACCCAGTACTTC. Amino acid sequence: CASSRGLPQETQYF.

The chain has TRBV12-3 or TRBV12-4 and TRBJ2-5, with 8 bases lining up with TRBD1. Trimming took 6 bases from V and 6 from J; bases not matched to a gene: 6. The CDR3 has 13 residues. CDR3 nucleotides: TGTGCCAGCAGGATACAGGGGGAGAAGACCCAGTACTTC. Translation: CASRIQGEKTQYF.

As concerns this clonotype: A much larger clone lies one base from this, so it may be a read error. V usage is TRBV20-1 and J usage is TRBJ2-2; perhaps TRBD2 as D (5 bases). There are 13 residues in the CDR3. The V and J ends lost 5 bases and 3 bases respectively, with 10 bases between them. Germline CDR1 reads DFQATT; CDR2 reads SNEGSKA (reference sequence). CDR3 in amino acids: CSARGLYTGELFF. The CDR3 nucleotides read TGCAGTGCTCGAGGACTGTACACCGGGGAGCTGTTTTTT.

V and J are TRBV20-1 and TRBJ1-1; no reliable D call. CDR1 is DFQATT and CDR2 is SNEGSKA in the germline V gene (reference sequence). V was shortened by 0 bases and J by 3 bases, with 8 bases between the two germline ends. The CDR3 length is 13 residues. CDR3 sequence (DNA): TGCAGTGCTAGAGATCGCCTGGACACTGAAGCTTTCTTT. Translation: CSARDRLDTEAFF.